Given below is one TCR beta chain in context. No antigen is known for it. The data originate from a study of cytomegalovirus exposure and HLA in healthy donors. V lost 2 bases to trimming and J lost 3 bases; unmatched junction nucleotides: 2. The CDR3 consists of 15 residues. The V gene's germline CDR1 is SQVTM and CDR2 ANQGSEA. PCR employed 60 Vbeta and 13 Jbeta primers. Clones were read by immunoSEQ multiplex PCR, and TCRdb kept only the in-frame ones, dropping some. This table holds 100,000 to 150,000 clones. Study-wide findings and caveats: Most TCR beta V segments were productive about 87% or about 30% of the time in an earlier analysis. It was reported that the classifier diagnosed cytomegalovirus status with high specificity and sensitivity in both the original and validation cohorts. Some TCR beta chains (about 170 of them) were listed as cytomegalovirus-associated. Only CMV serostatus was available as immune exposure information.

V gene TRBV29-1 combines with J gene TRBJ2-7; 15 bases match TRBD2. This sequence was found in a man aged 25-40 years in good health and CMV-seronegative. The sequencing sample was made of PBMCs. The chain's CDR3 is CSVESGLAGGYEQYF. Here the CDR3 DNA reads TGCAGCGTTGAATCGGGACTAGCGGGGGGCTACGAGCAGTACTTC.